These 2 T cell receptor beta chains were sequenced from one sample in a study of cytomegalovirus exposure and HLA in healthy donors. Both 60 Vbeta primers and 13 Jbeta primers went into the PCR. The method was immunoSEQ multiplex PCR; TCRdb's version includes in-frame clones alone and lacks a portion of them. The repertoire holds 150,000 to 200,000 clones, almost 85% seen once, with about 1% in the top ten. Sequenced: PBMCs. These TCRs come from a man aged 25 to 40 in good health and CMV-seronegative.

CDR3 coding DNA: TGTGCCAGCAGGCTAGCGGGAGGGAATACAGATACGCAGTATTTT. Its protein product is CASRLAGGNTDTQYF. The genes are TRBV7-2 and TRBJ2-3; TRBD2 aligns across 12 bases. J gave up 3 bases and V 6 bases, and 4 bases lay outside the gene matches. Germline assignment: CDR1 SGHTA and CDR2 FQGNSA. The CDR3 spans 15 residues.

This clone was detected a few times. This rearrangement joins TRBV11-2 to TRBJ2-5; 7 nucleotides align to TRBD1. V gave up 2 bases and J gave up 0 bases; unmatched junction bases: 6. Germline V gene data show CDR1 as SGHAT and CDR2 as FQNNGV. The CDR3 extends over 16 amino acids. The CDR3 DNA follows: TGTGCCAGCAGCTTAAGGGACAGTTTGTACCAAGAGACCCAGTACTTC. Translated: CASSLRDSLYQETQYF.